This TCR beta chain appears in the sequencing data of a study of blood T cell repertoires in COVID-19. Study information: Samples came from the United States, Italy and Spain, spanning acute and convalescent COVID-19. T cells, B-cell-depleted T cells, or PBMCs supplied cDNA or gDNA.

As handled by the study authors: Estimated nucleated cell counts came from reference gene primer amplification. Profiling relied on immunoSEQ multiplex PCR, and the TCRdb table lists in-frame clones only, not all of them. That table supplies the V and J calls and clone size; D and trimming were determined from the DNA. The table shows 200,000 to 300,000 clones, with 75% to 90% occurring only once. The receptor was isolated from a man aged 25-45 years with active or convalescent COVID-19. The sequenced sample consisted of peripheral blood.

CDR3 nucleotide sequence: TGTGCCAGCAGCCGGGACTCCTCGTCCTACTATGGCTACACCTTC. Its translation is CASSRDSSSYYGYTF. This chain uses TRBV5-4 with TRBJ1-2, with D possibly TRBD1 on 5 matching bases. Between the trimmed V and J ends, which lost 4 bases and 3 bases, there was a span of 16 bases. CDR1 is SGHNT, CDR2 YYREEE, per germline (reference sequence). The CDR3 spans 15 residues. The full variable domain, with the rest looked up from reference TRBV5-4 and TRBJ1-2, is ETGVTQSPTHLIKTRGQQVTLRCSSQSGHNTVSWYQQALGQGPQFIFQYYREEENGRGNFPPRFSGLQFPNYSSELNVNALELDDSALYLCASSRDSSSYYGYTFGSGTRLTVV.